Shown below are 30 T cell receptor beta chains from a single sample sequenced in a study of T-cell reconstitution after alpha-beta-depleted transplantation in children. Preparation of the TCRbeta library involved a method that used unique molecular identifiers. TCRdb called the PCR reads again in MiXCR, with one record for every CDR3 protein. The repertoire includes nearly 400,000 distinct CDR3 sequences, roughly 22% of them detected once, and less than 4.5% sits in the top ten. This sample comprised PBMCs from the stem cell graft donor, obtained from the stem cell graft. Receptors were obtained from a human donor who donated a stem cell graft to a child with acute myeloid leukemia.

This CDR3 is CASTSSHYNEQFF. The CDR3 DNA follows: TGTGCCAGCACCTCAAGCCATTACAATGAGCAGTTCTTC. V usage is TRBV27 and J usage is TRBJ2-1; D remains unclear. The V end lost 7 bases, the J end lost 4 bases, and 11 bases lay between the germline ends. Germline V gives CDR1 MNHEY, CDR2 SMNVEV (reference sequence). The CDR3 has 13 amino acids.

This clonotype has a handful of counts. This chain uses TRBV4-1 with TRBJ2-1; 14 nucleotides align to TRBD2. The CDR3 is made up of 15 amino acids. V was pared by 4 bases and J by 8 bases, with 4 bases of the junction left unmatched. Germline V gene data show CDR1 as MGHRA and CDR2 as YSYEKL. CDR3 DNA sequence: TGCGCCAGCAGCCCGGGACTAGCGGGAGAGCATGAGCAGTTCTTC. It yields the protein CASSPGLAGEHEQFF.

The chain employs TRBV12-3 or TRBV12-4 and TRBJ2-2, with unresolved D. The CDR3 is made up of 13 amino acids. V lost 4 bases and J 4 bases, leaving 7 bases between the germline ends. DNA for the CDR3: TGTGCCAGCAGTTCTCGTGTCACCGGGGAGCTGTTTTTT. It translates to CASSSRVTGELFF.

This rearrangement joins TRBV7-2 to TRBJ2-2; D unclear. Germline V gene sequence: CDR1 SGHTA, CDR2 FQGNSA. V lost 1 base to trimming and J lost 4 bases, with 10 bases between them. The CDR3 is 15 amino acids. For the CDR3, the DNA is TGTGCCAGCAGCTTAGATCTCAGAGTCACCGGGGAGCTGTTTTTT. This gives the protein CASSLDLRVTGELFF. Using reference TRBV7-2 and TRBJ2-2 for the parts outside the CDR3, the full variable domain is GAGVSQSPSNKVTEKGKDVELRCDPISGHTALYWYRQSLGQGLEFLIYFQGNSAPDKSGLPSDRFSAERTGGSVSTLTIQRTQQEDSAVYLCASSLDLRVTGELFFGEGSRLTVL.

The chain employs TRBV5-1 and TRBJ2-3; D may be TRBD1 (6 bases). The CDR3 loop spans 14 amino acids. V lost 4 bases and J 5 bases, leaving 14 bases between the germline ends. CDR1 is SGHRS, CDR2 YFSETQ, per germline. CDR3 sequence reads: CASSKGPGEDTQYF. The DNA of the CDR3 is TGCGCCAGCAGCAAGGGACCAGGGGAAGATACGCAGTATTTT.

The chain couples TRBV15 to TRBJ2-1; no clear D gene. Germline CDR1 reads LNHNV; CDR2 reads YYDKDF (reference sequence). The CDR3 is 15 residues long. Trimming shortened V by 0 bases and J by 10 bases, and 16 bases separated the two germline ends. This CDR3 reads CATSRDVGDPQEQFF. The CDR3 DNA is TGTGCCACCAGCAGAGATGTTGGAGACCCCCAGGAGCAGTTCTTC.

The chain joins TRBV12-3 or TRBV12-4 to TRBJ2-7; a possible D gene is TRBD2 (5 bases). The CDR3 has 13 residues. V was cut by 4 bases and J by 2 bases, with 9 bases left in between. The CDR3 sequence is CASSSRGTYEQYF. For the CDR3, the DNA is TGTGCCAGCAGTTCCCGGGGTACCTACGAGCAGTACTTC.

The CDR3 loop reads CASSLEVGLSYNEQFF. The CDR3 DNA reads TGTGCCAGCAGCTTAGAAGTTGGCCTCTCCTACAATGAGCAGTTCTTC. This chain uses TRBV7-8 with TRBJ2-1, with D uncertain. The germline CDR1 and CDR2 sequences are SGHVS and FQNEAQ. V was shortened by 1 base and J by 0 bases, with 10 bases between the two germline ends. The CDR3 spans 16 residues.

This clonotype has just a few counts. J is TRBJ2-7 and V is TRBV28; TRBD2 matches at 13 bases. CDR1 and CDR2 (germline): MDHEN, SYDVKM. J gave up 3 bases and V 6 bases, and 8 bases lay outside the gene matches. This CDR3 contains 16 residues. CDR3 sequence: CASRNPGLAGNYEQYF. As DNA, the CDR3 is TGTGCCAGCAGAAACCCGGGACTAGCGGGAAACTACGAGCAGTACTTC. Drawing the rest from reference TRBV28 and TRBJ2-7, the complete variable domain is DVKVTQSSRYLVKRTGEKVFLECVQDMDHENMFWYRQDPGLGLRLIYFSYDVKMKEKGDIPEGYSVSREKKERFSLILESASTNQTSMYLCASRNPGLAGNYEQYFGPGTRLTVT.

This clonotype was detected many times. The chain links TRBV28 to TRBJ2-1; 9 bases match TRBD2. The CDR3 runs 15 residues. Germline V lookup: CDR1 MDHEN, CDR2 SYDVKM. Trimming cost V 0 bases and J 10 bases; bases outside gene matches: 7. The CDR3 nucleotides are TGTGCCAGCAGTTTATGGGGGTTAGCGGGAGAGGAGCAGTTCTTC. It encodes CASSLWGLAGEEQFF.

This sequence joins TRBV4-2 and TRBJ2-7; D not certain. Germline values: CDR1 LGHNA, CDR2 YNFKEQ. CDR3 length: 13 amino acids. With 1 base removed from V and 2 bases from J, the gap between germline ends came to 6 bases. CDR3 coding DNA: TGTGCCAGCAGCCAAGCTCGCACCTACGAGCAGTACTTC. The encoded protein is CASSQARTYEQYF.

V gene TRBV5-1 combines with J gene TRBJ1-1; 8 bases fit TRBD1. J lost 10 bases, V lost 6 bases, and 14 bases had no gene match. The germline V gene encodes CDR1 SGHRS and CDR2 YFSETQ. The CDR3 is 14 residues long. As DNA, the CDR3 is TGCGCCAGCACCGTCGGGACAGGAAATTCGGGAGCTTTCTTT. Translation gives CASTVGTGNSGAFF. Full variable domain (missing parts from reference TRBV5-1 and TRBJ1-1): KAGVTQTPRYLIKTRGQQVTLSCSPISGHRSVSWYQQTPGQGLQFLFEYFSETQRNKGNFPGRFSGRQFSNSRSEMNVSTLELGDSALYLCASTVGTGNSGAFFGQGTRLTVV.

This rearrangement joins TRBV20-1 to TRBJ1-2, with unresolved D. This CDR3 region has 11 residues. Trimming stripped 7 bases from V and 8 bases from J, with 14 bases between. CDR1 is DFQATT and CDR2 is SNEGSKA in the germline V gene (reference sequence). This chain's CDR3 is CSVQPVGGYTF. CDR3 DNA sequence: TGCAGTGTTCAGCCCGTGGGGGGCTACACCTTC.

This clonotype has a handful of counts. The CDR3 DNA sequence: TGTGCCAGCAGTTTAGTGTCTAGAACCTTCACAGATACGCAGTATTTT. This translates into CASSLVSRTFTDTQYF. This chain links TRBV12-3 or TRBV12-4 with TRBJ2-3; D is ambiguous. CDR3 length equals 16 residues. Trimming pared 1 base from V and 2 bases from J, leaving 13 bases between.

This chain connects TRBV4-1 to TRBJ1-4; maybe TRBD1 (5 bases). Germline CDR1 reads MGHRA; CDR2 reads YSYEKL. V lost 1 base and J 4 bases, leaving 10 bases between the germline ends. The CDR3 extends over 15 amino acids. The CDR3 region is CASSQAPGDNEKLFF. The CDR3 DNA reads as TGCGCCAGCAGCCAAGCTCCGGGGGATAATGAAAAACTGTTTTTT.

The V gene is TRBV9, the J gene TRBJ1-3; no clear D. The CDR3 is 14 amino acids. Trimming removed 2 bases from V and 0 bases from J, with 6 bases in between. The germline V gene encodes CDR1 SGDLS and CDR2 YYNGEE. The CDR3 bases are TGTGCCAGCAGCGTCGACGGCTCTGGAAACACCATATATTTT. This codes for CASSVDGSGNTIYF.

This clonotype was recorded at least ten times. The genes are TRBV4-3 and TRBJ2-3; 9 nucleotides agree with TRBD2. The CDR3 contains 15 residues. Germline V lookup: CDR1 LGHNA, CDR2 YSLEER. V shed 1 base and J 4 bases; nucleotides not matched to a gene: 3. The CDR3 here is CASSQAGLAADTQYF. As DNA, the CDR3 is TGCGCCAGCAGCCAAGCGGGACTAGCAGCAGATACGCAGTATTTT.

The chain carries TRBV20-1 and TRBJ2-1, with D possibly being TRBD2 (6 bases). Germline V CDR1 and CDR2: DFQATT, SNEGSKA (reference sequence). Deletions cut 0 bases from V and 0 bases from J, with 12 bases between. The CDR3 totals 16 residues. The CDR3 protein is CSARDLNGSSYNEQFF. CDR3 sequence (DNA): TGCAGTGCTAGAGATCTCAACGGGAGCTCCTACAATGAGCAGTTCTTC.

The chain carries TRBV7-9 and TRBJ2-4, with D perhaps TRBD2 (5 bases). CDR1 and CDR2 (germline): SEHNR, FQNEAQ (reference sequence). The CDR3 spans 12 residues. V gave up 3 bases and J gave up 5 bases, with 5 bases separating them. This CDR3 reads CASSLEENIQYF. CDR3 coding DNA: TGTGCCAGCAGCTTGGAGGAAAACATTCAGTACTTC.

The rearrangement uses TRBV28 and TRBJ1-4, with D possibly TRBD1 on 6 matching bases. The germline gives CDR1 MDHEN, CDR2 SYDVKM. The CDR3 consists of 15 residues. Deletions cut 4 bases from V and 3 bases from J, with 12 bases between. CDR3 sequence (DNA): TGTGCCAGCAGTTCCTCGACAGGCCCTAATGAAAAACTGTTTTTT. This sequence encodes CASSSSTGPNEKLFF. The full variable domain, rest sourced from reference TRBV28 and TRBJ1-4, is DVKVTQSSRYLVKRTGEKVFLECVQDMDHENMFWYRQDPGLGLRLIYFSYDVKMKEKGDIPEGYSVSREKKERFSLILESASTNQTSMYLCASSSSTGPNEKLFFGSGTQLSVL.

The sample holds a few counts of this clonotype. The chain joins TRBV7-6 to TRBJ1-2; 8 bases fit TRBD1. Germline V CDR1 and CDR2: SGHVS, FNYEAQ. The CDR3 sequence is 17 residues long. Losses at the gene ends were 5 bases for V and 4 bases for J; bases not matched to a gene: 15. CDR3 coding DNA: TGTGCCAGCAGCGGGGGTGCAGGGGGCGATTTGAGCTATGGCTACACCTTC. The encoded protein is CASSGGAGGDLSYGYTF.

The chain links TRBV12-3 or TRBV12-4 to TRBJ2-3, with 7 bases fitting TRBD2. The CDR3 sequence is 13 residues long. Germline trimming cut 1 base from V and 14 bases from J; bases unmatched to any gene: 9. CDR3 sequence: CASSLVLAETRYF. The CDR3, as DNA: TGTGCCAGCAGTTTAGTTCTAGCGGAAACGAGGTATTTT.

V and J are TRBV20-1 and TRBJ2-1; 9 bases fit TRBD2. Germline V gene sequence: CDR1 DFQATT, CDR2 SNEGSKA (reference sequence). CDR3 length: 15 amino acids. After removal of 3 bases from V and 6 bases from J, the junction contained 9 bases not matched to a gene. DNA for the CDR3: TGCAGTGCTAGGTATCCTAGCGGGGCCCCCAATGAGCAGTTCTTC. It is translated as CSARYPSGAPNEQFF.

For this clonotype: At one end the junction does not follow the germline gene, possibly because of a read error. This sequence joins TRBV7-9 and TRBJ2-1, with TRBD1 matching over 10 bases. The germline CDR1 and CDR2 sequences are SEHNR and FQNEAQ (reference sequence). CDR3 length equals 15 residues. The CDR3 here is CASSPDRGKYSEQFF. CDR3 in DNA: TGTGCCAGCAGCCCGGACAGGGGGAAATACAGTGAGCAGTTCTTC.

The V gene is TRBV27, the J gene TRBJ2-7; 7 bases are a match to TRBD1. The CDR3 is made up of 14 amino acids. After removal of 5 bases from V and 4 bases from J, the junction contained 8 bases not matched to a gene. CDR1 and CDR2 from the germline V gene are MNHEY and SMNVEV (reference sequence). The DNA for the CDR3 is TGTGCCAGCAGTCCCTGGGGGACAGATTACGAGCAGTACTTC. Translating it yields CASSPWGTDYEQYF.

This clonotype was recorded a few times. The chain is built from TRBV7-9 and TRBJ2-7; D unclear. Trimming took 3 bases from V and 6 from J, leaving 15 bases between them. The CDR3 contains 14 residues. CDR1 is SEHNR and CDR2 is FQNEAQ in the germline V gene (reference sequence). The chain's CDR3 is CASSLHGSPFEQYF. The CDR3 bases are TGTGCCAGCAGCTTGCATGGTTCGCCCTTCGAGCAGTACTTC.

The V gene is TRBV12-3 or TRBV12-4, the J gene TRBJ2-7; 10 bases match TRBD1. This CDR3 comprises 15 residues. The trim removed 4 bases at V and 0 bases at J, leaving 3 bases unmatched. The CDR3 loop is CASSSGQGSSYEQYF. In DNA form, the CDR3 reads TGTGCCAGCAGTTCGGGACAGGGGAGCTCCTACGAGCAGTACTTC.

In this sample, this clonotype turned up many times. This chain connects TRBV27 to TRBJ2-7, with 13 bases identical to TRBD2. Per germline, CDR1 MNHEY and CDR2 SMNVEV (reference sequence). The CDR3 is 13 residues long. V shed 6 bases and J 4 bases; nucleotides not matched to a gene: 0. CDR3 bases: TGTGCCAGCAGACTAGCGGGAGGGTACGAGCAGTACTTC. Its protein product is CASRLAGGYEQYF.

The genes are TRBV29-1 and TRBJ1-4; D gene unclear. Trimming stripped 4 bases from V and 5 bases from J, with 14 bases between. The CDR3 extends over 14 amino acids. CDR1 is SQVTM and CDR2 is ANQGSEA in the germline V gene. The CDR3 DNA is TGCAGCGTTGGGGTAGGCAGGACGAATGAAAAACTGTTTTTT. This sequence encodes CSVGVGRTNEKLFF. Drawing the rest from reference TRBV29-1 and TRBJ1-4, the complete variable domain is SAVISQKPSRDICQRGTSLTIQCQVDSQVTMMFWYRQQPGQSLTLIATANQGSEATYESGFVIDKFPISRPNLTFSTLTVSNMSPEDSSIYLCSVGVGRTNEKLFFGSGTQLSVL.

This clonotype was observed at least ten times. V and J are TRBV29-1 and TRBJ2-5, with 9 bases identical to TRBD2. The germline gives CDR1 SQVTM, CDR2 ANQGSEA. This CDR3 is built from 14 residues. Trimming removed 4 bases from V and 1 base from J; junction bases left unmatched: 4. The CDR3 nucleotides read TGCAGCGTTGTGGGGCGGGAGGGCCAAGAGACCCAGTACTTC. Translated, it gives CSVVGREGQETQYF.